The rows below give T cell receptor beta chains drawn from one sample of a study of tacrolimus-resistant gene-edited T cells for transplant recipients. Sequencing was performed with immunoSEQ multiplex PCR; in TCRdb, only in-frame clones are kept and a portion is missing. Here the sample spans roughly 720 clones, roughly 46% being singletons. The specimen sequenced was a CMV-specific product grown in culture. These receptors came from a human donor in good health, a blood donor. The CDR3 runs from the conserved cysteine through the conserved F or W.

J gene | V gene | CDR3 protein
TRBJ1-6 | TRBV18 | CASSPGLSFSYNSPLHF
TRBJ2-3 | TRBV6-2/TRBV6-3 | CASSYLSLGTDTQYF
TRBJ2-7 | TRBV4-3 | CASSQDFRQGADEQYF
TRBJ2-1 | TRBV7-3 | CASSSGEAQYNEQFF
TRBJ1-1 | TRBV5-1 | CASSLRSQGRQNTEAFF
TRBJ1-6 | TRBV6-6 | CASSYFQGKNSPLHF
TRBJ1-1 | TRBV9 | CASSVGINTEAFF
TRBJ1-6 | TRBV7-9 | CASIGESSYNSPLHF
TRBJ2-6 | TRBV5-1 | CAIVDGNVLTF
TRBJ1-1 | TRBV28 | CASSFSGRVAFF
TRBJ2-1 | TRBV20-1 | CSARAGTRAFF
TRBJ1-4 | TRBV18 | CASSPEPGSNEKLFF
TRBJ1-2 | TRBV7-9 | CASSLTGLGGYTF
TRBJ1-2 | TRBV9 | CASTQGPRQGWYSGYTF
TRBJ2-3 | TRBV9 | CASSWGRGQSDTQYF
TRBJ1-5 | TRBV5-1 | CASSLGGDSDQPQHF
TRBJ1-5 | TRBV6-1 | CASSERGSTNQPQHF
TRBJ1-1 | TRBV28 | CASIESRGRGAEAFF
TRBJ2-2 | TRBV30 | CAWRGGYTGELFF
TRBJ2-1 | TRBV10-3 | CASSTGRNNEQFF
TRBJ1-2 | TRBV6-5 | CASKTGTERGYTF
TRBJ2-1 | TRBV19 | CASSRQQAWIRNEQFF
TRBJ2-3 | TRBV27 | CASSSWGPHGTDTQYF
TRBJ1-1 | TRBV29-1 | CSVQDSFITEAFF
TRBJ2-5 | TRBV4-3 | CASSQLGDSQETQYF
TRBJ2-1 | TRBV11-3 | CASSFGDEQFF
TRBJ1-2 | TRBV19 | CASSPPRPGPYGYTF
TRBJ2-3 | TRBV4-3 | CASSQEGGGPHTDTQYF
TRBJ1-5 | TRBV10-3 | CAISDQSGSQPQHF